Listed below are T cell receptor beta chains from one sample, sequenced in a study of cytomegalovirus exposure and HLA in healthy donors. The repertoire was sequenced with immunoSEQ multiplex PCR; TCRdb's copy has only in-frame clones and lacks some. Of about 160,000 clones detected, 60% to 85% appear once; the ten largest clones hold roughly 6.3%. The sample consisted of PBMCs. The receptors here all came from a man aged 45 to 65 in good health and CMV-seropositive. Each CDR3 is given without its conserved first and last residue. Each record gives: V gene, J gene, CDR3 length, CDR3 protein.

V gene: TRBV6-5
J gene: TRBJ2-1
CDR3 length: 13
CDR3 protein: ASSYSPSSYNEQF

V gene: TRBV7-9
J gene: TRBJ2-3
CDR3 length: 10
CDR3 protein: ASSSSVDTQY

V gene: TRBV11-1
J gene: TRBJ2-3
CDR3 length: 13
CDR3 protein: ASSGTPLSTDTQY

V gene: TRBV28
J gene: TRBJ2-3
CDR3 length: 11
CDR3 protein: ASRLQATDTQY

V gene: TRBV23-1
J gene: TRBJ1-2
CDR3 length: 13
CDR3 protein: ASSQDRDRAYGYT

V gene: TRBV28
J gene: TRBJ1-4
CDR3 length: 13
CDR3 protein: ASSVSQGGSEKLF

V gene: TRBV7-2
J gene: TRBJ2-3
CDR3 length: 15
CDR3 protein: ASSLKRRMTSTDTQY

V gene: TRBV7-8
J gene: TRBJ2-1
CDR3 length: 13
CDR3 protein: ASSDTSGIYNEQF

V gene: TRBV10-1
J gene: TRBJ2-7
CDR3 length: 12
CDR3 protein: ASSETGGTYEQY

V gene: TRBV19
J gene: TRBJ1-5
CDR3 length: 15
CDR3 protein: ASSSHRGEYSNQPQH

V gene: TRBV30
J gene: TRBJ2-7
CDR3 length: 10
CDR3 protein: AWDRGSYEQY

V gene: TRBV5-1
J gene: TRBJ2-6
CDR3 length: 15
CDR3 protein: ASSPEGTGFGANVLT

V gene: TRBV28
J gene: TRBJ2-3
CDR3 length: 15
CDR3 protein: ASTPPSGRAGTDTQY

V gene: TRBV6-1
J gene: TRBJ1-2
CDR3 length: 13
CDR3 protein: ASSEGRMGHYGYT

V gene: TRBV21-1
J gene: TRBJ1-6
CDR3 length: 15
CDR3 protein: ASSTEILQQGNSPLH

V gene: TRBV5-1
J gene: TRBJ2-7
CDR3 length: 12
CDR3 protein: ASSVGLATYEQY

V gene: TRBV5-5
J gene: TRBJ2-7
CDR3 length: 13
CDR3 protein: ASKVDRQDFYEQY

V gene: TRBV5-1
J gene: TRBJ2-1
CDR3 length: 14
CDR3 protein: ASSLAGLAGADEQF

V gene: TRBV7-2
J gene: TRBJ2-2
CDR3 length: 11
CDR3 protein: ASSLVITGELF

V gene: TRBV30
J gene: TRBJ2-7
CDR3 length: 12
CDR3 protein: AWSRGGSGDEQY

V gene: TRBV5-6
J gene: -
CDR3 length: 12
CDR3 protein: ASSAGTVSYEQY

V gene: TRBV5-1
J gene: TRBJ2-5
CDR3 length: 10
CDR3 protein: ASAEPLGEQY

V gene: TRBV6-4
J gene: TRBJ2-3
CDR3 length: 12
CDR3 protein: ASPGNRSANTQY

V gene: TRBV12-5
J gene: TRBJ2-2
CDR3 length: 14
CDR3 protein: ASGSGQGANTGELF

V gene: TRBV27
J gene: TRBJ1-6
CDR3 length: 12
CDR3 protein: ASSVPGVGSPLH

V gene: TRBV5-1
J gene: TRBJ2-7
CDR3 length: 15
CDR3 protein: ASSLVSGSVISYEQY

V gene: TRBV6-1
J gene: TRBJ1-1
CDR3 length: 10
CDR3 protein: ASRRANTEAF

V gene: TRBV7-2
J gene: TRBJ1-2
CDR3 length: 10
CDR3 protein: ASSPRTESYT

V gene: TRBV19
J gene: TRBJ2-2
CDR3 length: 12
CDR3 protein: ASSNTGSTGELF

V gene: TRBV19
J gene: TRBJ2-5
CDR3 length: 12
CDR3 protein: ASRPQGQRETQY

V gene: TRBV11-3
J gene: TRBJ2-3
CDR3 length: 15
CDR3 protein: ASSLDGTSGPLSTQY

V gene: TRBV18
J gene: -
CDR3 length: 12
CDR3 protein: ASSSTGQGYEQY

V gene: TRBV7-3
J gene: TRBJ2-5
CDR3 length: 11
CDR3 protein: ASSSGGQETQY

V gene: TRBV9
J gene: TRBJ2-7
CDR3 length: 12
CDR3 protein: ASSGAGASYEQY

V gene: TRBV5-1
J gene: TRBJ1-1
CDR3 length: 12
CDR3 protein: ASSSGQRNTEAF

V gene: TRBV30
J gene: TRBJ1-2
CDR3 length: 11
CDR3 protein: AWSVTGEGGYT

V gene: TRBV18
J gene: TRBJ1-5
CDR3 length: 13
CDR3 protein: ASSPGLQANQPQH

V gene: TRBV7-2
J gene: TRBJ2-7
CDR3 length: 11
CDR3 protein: ASSLGGNYEQY

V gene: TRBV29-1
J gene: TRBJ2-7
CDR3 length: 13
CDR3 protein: SVTYRDRDAWEQY

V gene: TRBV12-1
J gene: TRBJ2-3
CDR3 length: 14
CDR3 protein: ASSPRLADSTDTQY

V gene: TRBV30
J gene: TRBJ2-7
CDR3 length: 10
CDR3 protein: AWSVMREGPW

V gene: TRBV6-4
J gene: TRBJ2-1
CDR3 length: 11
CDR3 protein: ASSDRWEGEQF

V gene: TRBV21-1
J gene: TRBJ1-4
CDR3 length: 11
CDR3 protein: ARRLLGREKLF

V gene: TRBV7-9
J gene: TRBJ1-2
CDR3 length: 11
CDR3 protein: ASGGSWISGYT

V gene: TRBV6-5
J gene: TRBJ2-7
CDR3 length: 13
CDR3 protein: ASSLPAGGVYEQY

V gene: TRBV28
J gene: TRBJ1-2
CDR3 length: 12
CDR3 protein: ASRGQGKSYGYT

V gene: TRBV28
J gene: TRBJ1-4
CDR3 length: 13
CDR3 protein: ASSLSGGAFEKLF

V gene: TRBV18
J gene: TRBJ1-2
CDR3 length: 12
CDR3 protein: ASSPPNRGGGYT

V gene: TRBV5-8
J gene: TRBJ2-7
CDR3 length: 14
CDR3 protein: ASSFLTLSPSYAQY

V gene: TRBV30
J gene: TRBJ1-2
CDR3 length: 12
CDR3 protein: AWSYGQGNYGYT

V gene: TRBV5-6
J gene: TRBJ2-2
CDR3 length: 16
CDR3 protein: ASSGEAGGFANTGELF

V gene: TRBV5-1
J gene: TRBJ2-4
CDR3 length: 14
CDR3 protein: ASSLSPGQGGNIQY

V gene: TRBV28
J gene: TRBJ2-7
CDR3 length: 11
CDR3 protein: ASSRQGGYEQY

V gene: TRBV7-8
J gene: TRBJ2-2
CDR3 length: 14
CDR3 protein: ASSPRGGSYTGELF

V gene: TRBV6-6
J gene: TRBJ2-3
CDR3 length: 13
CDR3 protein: ASSNRDPSTDTQY